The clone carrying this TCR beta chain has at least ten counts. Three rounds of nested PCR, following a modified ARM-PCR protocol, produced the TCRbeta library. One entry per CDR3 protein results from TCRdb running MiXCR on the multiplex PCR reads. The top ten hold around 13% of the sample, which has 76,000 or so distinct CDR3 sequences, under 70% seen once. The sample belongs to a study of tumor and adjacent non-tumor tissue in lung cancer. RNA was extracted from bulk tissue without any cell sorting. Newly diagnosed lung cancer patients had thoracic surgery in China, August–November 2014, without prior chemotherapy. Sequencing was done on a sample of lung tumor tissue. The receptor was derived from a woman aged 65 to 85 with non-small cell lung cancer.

The CDR3 here is CASSLARTGANVLTF. CDR3 bases: TGTGCCAGCAGCTTAGCTCGGACTGGGGCCAACGTCCTGACTTTC. The rearrangement uses TRBV13 and TRBJ2-6; D call uncertain. With 1 base removed from V and 2 bases from J, the gap between germline ends came to 6 bases. Germline lookup yields CDR1 PRHDT and CDR2 FYEKMQ (reference sequence). The CDR3 spans 15 residues.